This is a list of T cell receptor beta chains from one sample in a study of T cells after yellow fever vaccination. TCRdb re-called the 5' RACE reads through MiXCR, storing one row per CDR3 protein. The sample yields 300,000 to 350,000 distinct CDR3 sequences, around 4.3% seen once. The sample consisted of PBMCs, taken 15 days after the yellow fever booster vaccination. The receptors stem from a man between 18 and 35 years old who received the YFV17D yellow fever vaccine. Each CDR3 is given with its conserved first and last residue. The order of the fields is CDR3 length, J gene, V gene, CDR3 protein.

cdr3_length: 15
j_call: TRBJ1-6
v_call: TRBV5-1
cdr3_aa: CASSNSPGQSSPLHF

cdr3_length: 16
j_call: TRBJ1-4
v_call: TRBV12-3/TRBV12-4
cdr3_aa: CASSLALGGTGRKLFF

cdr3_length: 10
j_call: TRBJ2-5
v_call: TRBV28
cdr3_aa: CASSGRTQYF

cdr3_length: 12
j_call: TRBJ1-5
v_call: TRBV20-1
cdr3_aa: CSARYSNQPQHF

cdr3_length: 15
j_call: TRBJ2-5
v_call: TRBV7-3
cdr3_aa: CASSLRAGGLETQYF

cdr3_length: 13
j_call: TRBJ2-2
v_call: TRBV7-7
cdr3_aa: CASTPSLGGELFF

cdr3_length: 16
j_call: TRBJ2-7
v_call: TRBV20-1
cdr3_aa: CSATPDERGSSYEQYF

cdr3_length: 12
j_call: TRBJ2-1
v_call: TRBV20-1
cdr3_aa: CSAGGLHNEQFF

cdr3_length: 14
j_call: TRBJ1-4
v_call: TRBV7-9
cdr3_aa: CASSRQAPNEKLFF

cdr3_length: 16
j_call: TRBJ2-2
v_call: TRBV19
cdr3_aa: CASIRTSGGYTGELFF

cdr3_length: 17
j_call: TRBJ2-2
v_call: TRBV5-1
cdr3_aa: CASSLVNLGTATGELFF

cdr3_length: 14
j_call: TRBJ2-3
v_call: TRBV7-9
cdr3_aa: CASSLGQLTDTQYF

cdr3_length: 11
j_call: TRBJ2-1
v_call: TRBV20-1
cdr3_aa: CSARVAGVSFF

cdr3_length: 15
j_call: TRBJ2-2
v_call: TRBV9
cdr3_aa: CASSDGTSRTGELFF

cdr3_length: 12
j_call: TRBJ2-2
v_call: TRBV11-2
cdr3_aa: CASSTGTGELFF

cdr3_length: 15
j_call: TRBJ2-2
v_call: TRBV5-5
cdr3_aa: CASSPQHLNTGELFF

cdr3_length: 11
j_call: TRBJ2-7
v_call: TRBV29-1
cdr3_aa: CSVDGTGEQYF

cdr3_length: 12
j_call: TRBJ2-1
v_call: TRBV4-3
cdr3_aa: CASSSDGDRQFF

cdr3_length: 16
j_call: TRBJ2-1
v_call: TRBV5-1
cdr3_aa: CASSLLVAGSYNEQFF

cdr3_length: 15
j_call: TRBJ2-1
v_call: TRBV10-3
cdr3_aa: CAISVGLAGYNEQFF

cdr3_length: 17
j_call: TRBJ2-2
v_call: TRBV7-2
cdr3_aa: CASSLVETGVDTGELFF

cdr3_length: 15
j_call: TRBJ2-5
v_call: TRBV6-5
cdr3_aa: CASSYSTGGVETQYF

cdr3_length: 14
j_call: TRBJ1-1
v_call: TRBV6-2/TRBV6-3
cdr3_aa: CASSYKGLATDAFF

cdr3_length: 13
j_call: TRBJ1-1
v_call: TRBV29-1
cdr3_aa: CSGGDGFYTEAFF

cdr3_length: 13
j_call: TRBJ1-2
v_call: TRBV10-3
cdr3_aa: CAISHTSPYGYTF

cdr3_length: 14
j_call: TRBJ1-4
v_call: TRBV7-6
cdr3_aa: CASSLDRGGEKLFF

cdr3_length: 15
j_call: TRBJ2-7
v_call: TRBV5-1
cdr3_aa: CASSLEATKRYEQYF

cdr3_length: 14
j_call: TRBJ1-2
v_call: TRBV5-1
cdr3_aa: CASSLETAADGYTF

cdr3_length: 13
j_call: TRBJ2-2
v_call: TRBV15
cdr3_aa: CATSRSSEGELFF

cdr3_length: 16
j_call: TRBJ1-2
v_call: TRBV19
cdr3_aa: CASSTYTDSGNYGYTF

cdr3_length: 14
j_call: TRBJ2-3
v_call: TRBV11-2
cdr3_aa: CASSLAGFTDTQYF

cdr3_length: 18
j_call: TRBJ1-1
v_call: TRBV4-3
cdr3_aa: CASSQDPAPSRASTEAFF

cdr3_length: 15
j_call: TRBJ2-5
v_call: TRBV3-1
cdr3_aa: CASSFRRNREETQYF

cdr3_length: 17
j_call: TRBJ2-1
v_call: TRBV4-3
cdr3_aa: CASSQDEMTGVGNEQFF

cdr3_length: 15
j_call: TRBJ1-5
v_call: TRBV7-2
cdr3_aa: CASSPRQGAYQPQHF

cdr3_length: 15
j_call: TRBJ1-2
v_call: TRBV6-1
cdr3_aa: CASSEGDRAHYGYTF

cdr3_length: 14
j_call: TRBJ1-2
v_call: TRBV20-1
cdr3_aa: CSAPRGRANYGYTF

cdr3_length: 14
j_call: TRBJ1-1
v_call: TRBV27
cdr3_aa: CASSSGTVWAVAFF

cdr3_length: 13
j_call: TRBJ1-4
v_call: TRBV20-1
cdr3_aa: CSAAGTGTEKLFF

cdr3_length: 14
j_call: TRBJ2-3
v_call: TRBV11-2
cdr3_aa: CASSSVIGSGTQYF

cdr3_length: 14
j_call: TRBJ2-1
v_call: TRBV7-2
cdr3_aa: CASSPGKFRAEQFF

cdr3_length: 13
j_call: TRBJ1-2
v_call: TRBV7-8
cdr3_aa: CASSVDGSYGYTF

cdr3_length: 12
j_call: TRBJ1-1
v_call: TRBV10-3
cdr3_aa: CAISVSNTEAFF

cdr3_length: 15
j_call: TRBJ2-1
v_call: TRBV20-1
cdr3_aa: CSATSRGSSYNEQFF